A single T cell receptor (beta chain) is shown here with its context. The data originate from a study of patients and donors after allogeneic stem cell transplantation. TCRdb itself ran the RT-PCR reads through MiXCR, one entry per CDR3 protein. This sample has roughly 200,000 distinct CDR3 sequences, with 35% to 45% found just once. Sequencing was performed on blood, either unsorted or a sorted T cell fraction (not recorded which). The clonotype was recovered from a human donor who was either an allogeneic HSCT recipient or a stem cell or donor lymphocyte infusion donor (not recorded which). It is not recorded whose cells these are; they may come from a transplant donor.

CDR3 sequence reads: CASRPRRNSPLHF. CDR3 nucleotides: TGTGCCAGCAGACCTCGACGGAATTCACCCCTCCACTTT. The chain carries TRBV6-5 and TRBJ1-6; D is unclear. Trimming left V 6 bases short and J 7 bases short, with 10 bases between. The germline V gene has CDR1 MNHEY and CDR2 SVGAGI. CDR3 size: 13 residues.